This T cell receptor (beta chain) was sequenced for a study of molecular identifiers for immune sequencing clone quantification. Findings and caveats of the study: Highly expanded clone sizes could be underestimated by identical TCR molecules sharing a barcode.

This clonotype was observed many times. The target antigen is unknown. Germline V gene data show CDR1 as MNHNY and CDR2 as SVGAGI (reference sequence). CDR3 length: 15 residues. V lost 6 bases and J lost 5, with 18 bases in between. MiXCR, run by TCRdb on the PCR reads, gives a single entry per CDR3 protein. The profile shows 97,000 or so distinct CDR3 sequences, under 40% of them singletons. As CD8+CD4-CCR7+CD45RA+ cells, naive CD8 T cells were sorted. The chain couples TRBV6-6 to TRBJ2-3; possibly TRBD2 for D (6 bases). The specimen sequenced was naive CD8+ T cells from blood, with Jurkat cell RNA spiked in. Indicated subset: FACS-sorted CD8+CD4-CCR7+CD45RA+ naive T cells. The sequence came from a human donor in good health. Some libraries in this study had Jurkat cell RNA spiked in. This CDR3 reads CASSLPGSGRDTQYF. DNA for the CDR3: TGTGCCAGCAGCCTCCCCGGGAGCGGCCGAGATACGCAGTATTTT.